The rows below give T cell receptor beta chains drawn from one sample of a study of blood T cells in healthy people across ages. TCRdb redid the calling of the 5' RACE reads with MiXCR, one entry per CDR3 protein. The sample records over a million distinct CDR3 sequences, under 45% being singletons. The sequenced sample was blood. These receptors were obtained from a woman aged 55-75 years in good health. CDR3s include the opening cysteine and the closing phenylalanine or tryptophan. A D gene is named only where the DNA matches it firmly. The size of a clone is reported for some rows only, either as once, few or many, or as a class for expanded clones.

len: 17
d_gene: TRBD2
abundance: .
v_gene: TRBV27
j_gene: TRBJ2-7
CDR3aa: CASSSVSGITSYNEQYF
CDR3nt: TGTGCCAGCAGTTCCGTTAGCGGGATAACCTCCTACAATGAGCAGTACTTC

len: 11
d_gene: .
abundance: few
v_gene: TRBV20-1
j_gene: TRBJ1-1
CDR3aa: CSAYSGTEAFF
CDR3nt: TGCAGTGCTTACTCTGGCACTGAAGCTTTCTTT

len: 17
d_gene: TRBD1
abundance: few
v_gene: TRBV9
j_gene: TRBJ1-1
CDR3aa: CASSVDITGGVRTEAFF
CDR3nt: TGTGCCAGCAGCGTAGATATTACAGGGGGCGTTAGAACTGAAGCTTTCTTT

len: 14
d_gene: TRBD2
abundance: .
v_gene: TRBV5-1
j_gene: TRBJ2-3
CDR3aa: CASSPRIAGDTQYF
CDR3nt: TGCGCCAGCAGCCCACGGATAGCGGGAGATACGCAGTATTTT

len: 17
d_gene: TRBD2
abundance: .
v_gene: TRBV4-1
j_gene: TRBJ2-2
CDR3aa: CASSQDREGANTGELFF
CDR3nt: TGCGCCAGCAGCCAAGATCGGGAGGGGGCGAACACCGGGGAGCTGTTTTTT

len: 12
d_gene: .
abundance: .
v_gene: TRBV2
j_gene: TRBJ2-5
CDR3aa: CASSDRVETQYF
CDR3nt: TGTGCCAGCAGTGATCGCGTGGAGACCCAGTACTTC

len: 14
d_gene: .
abundance: few
v_gene: TRBV20-1
j_gene: TRBJ2-1
CDR3aa: CSARDLSTYNEQFF
CDR3nt: TGCAGTGCTAGAGATCTCAGCACCTACAATGAGCAGTTCTTC

len: 18
d_gene: TRBD2
abundance: .
v_gene: TRBV5-6
j_gene: TRBJ2-1
CDR3aa: CASRSTASGRSSYNEQFF
CDR3nt: TGTGCCAGCAGGTCCACGGCTAGCGGGAGGAGCTCCTACAATGAGCAGTTCTTC

len: 16
d_gene: .
abundance: few
v_gene: TRBV21-1
j_gene: TRBJ2-6
CDR3aa: CASSKFEASGANVLTF
CDR3nt: TGTGCCAGCAGCAAATTTGAAGCCTCTGGGGCCAACGTCCTGACTTTC

len: 15
d_gene: .
abundance: few
v_gene: TRBV5-6
j_gene: TRBJ2-7
CDR3aa: CASSLGWLASYEQYF
CDR3nt: TGTGCCAGCAGCTTGGGATGGTTAGCTTCCTACGAGCAGTACTTC

len: 16
d_gene: .
abundance: .
v_gene: TRBV6-5
j_gene: TRBJ1-1
CDR3aa: CASSYSAGAGNTEAFF
CDR3nt: TGTGCCAGCAGTTACTCTGCAGGGGCCGGGAACACTGAAGCTTTCTTT

len: 12
d_gene: .
abundance: .
v_gene: TRBV20-1
j_gene: TRBJ2-1
CDR3aa: CSAQGGFNEQFF
CDR3nt: TGCAGTGCCCAAGGAGGGTTCAATGAGCAGTTCTTC

len: 15
d_gene: TRBD1
abundance: few
v_gene: TRBV29-1
j_gene: TRBJ2-3
CDR3aa: CSVARGTGITDTQYF
CDR3nt: TGCAGCGTTGCAAGGGGGACAGGGATCACAGATACGCAGTATTTT

len: 12
d_gene: .
abundance: .
v_gene: TRBV19
j_gene: TRBJ2-1
CDR3aa: CASSIGLAQQFF
CDR3nt: TGTGCCAGTAGTATAGGGCTAGCGCAGCAGTTCTTC

len: 16
d_gene: .
abundance: .
v_gene: TRBV5-8
j_gene: TRBJ2-1
CDR3aa: CASSLVGTTDYNEQFF
CDR3nt: TGTGCCAGCAGCTTGGTAGGGACAACGGATTACAATGAGCAGTTCTTC

len: 13
d_gene: TRBD2
abundance: .
v_gene: TRBV7-3
j_gene: TRBJ2-7
CDR3aa: CASSPTSDHEQYF
CDR3nt: TGTGCCAGCAGCCCGACTAGCGACCACGAGCAGTACTTC

len: 16
d_gene: .
abundance: .
v_gene: TRBV5-1
j_gene: TRBJ2-6
CDR3aa: CASSPSVVSGANVLTF
CDR3nt: TGCGCCAGCAGCCCTTCCGTGGTCTCTGGGGCCAACGTCCTGACTTTC